This T cell receptor (beta chain) derives from a study of early T cells in non-severe SARS-CoV-2 infection (dated by TCRdb to about 2021). Turning to the overall study: Because TCR sequencing was done on bulk RNA from unsorted whole blood, the alpha and beta chains could not be paired.

The germline V gene sets CDR1 to SGHTA and CDR2 to FQGNSA. V gives up 4 bases and J gives up 4 bases, and the segment between their germline ends measures 19 bases. There are 16 amino acids in the CDR3, from cysteine to phenylalanine inclusive. The only DNA kept is the CDR3, 48 bases in frame from the first base. A case-control design nested within a healthcare worker cohort in London, UK, was used, with weekly nasopharyngeal swab PCR tests and blood sampling performed. Healthcare workers were enrolled in the week of the UK lockdown, from 23 to 31 March 2020, and were followed every week for up to about 15 weeks. The paper's findings and limits, for the study overall: Matching against VDJdb was skewed toward anti-spike CD8 responses, likely underestimated virus-specific expansions, and missed private and CD4 specificities.

This clonotype was recorded many times. Its antigen remains unidentified. Base qualities are not at hand, and no much larger clone is one base apart. Library creation used 5' RACE. The run used a NextSeq 500. In the TCR library protocol, unique molecular identifiers were attached to individual cDNA molecules to correct for PCR bias and sequencing error. Sequencing covered both TCR alpha and beta chains, and within each sample the abundances of alpha and beta sequences were tightly co-correlated. As for the original processing: Decombinator V4 was used to perform V gene, J gene and CDR3 annotation of TCR sequences. TCRs were defined as expanded if a significant change between any two time points was detected under a Poisson model with p below 0.0001. Abundances of TCRs were expressed as counts per million after normalisation to the total number of TCRs sequenced in each sample. TRAV1-2 paired with TRAJ12, TRAJ20 or TRAJ33 defined MAIT TCRs, while TRAV10 paired with TRAJ18 defined iNKT TCRs. VDJdb, accessed on 1 November 2021, was searched for TCRs annotated for CMV, EBV and SARS-CoV-2, and TCRs annotated for more than one antigen were excluded. TCRdb reran the public reads through fastp at Q25 and MiXCR, keeping productive beta chains. CDR3 protein duplicates are merged, each entry listing the most common genes and DNA. TCRdb assigned the V and J calls; the authors' analysis was not used. The sample table holds tens of thousands of distinct CDR3 sequences, of which 11% were seen once. The top ten clonotypes cover under 3% of the sample.

The clonotype originates from an adult who was a healthcare worker with PCR-confirmed SARS-CoV-2 infection or an uninfected control (not recorded which). Sample: whole blood, taken at baseline. Here the chain combines TRBV7-2 and TRBJ1-1; possibly the D gene is TRBD1, per 5 matching bases. CDR3 loop: CASSYDLVFGGTEAFF. At the DNA level, the sequence is TGTGCCAGCAGCTATGACCTTGTTTTCGGGGGCACTGAAGCTTTCTTT.